The sequence of this TCR beta chain was determined in a study of blood T cell repertoires in COVID-19. The table came from immunoSEQ multiplex PCR; TCRdb's copy has only in-frame clones and leaves some out. The sample yields over 90,000 clones, roughly 85% seen once. This CDR3 has 16 amino acids. The V gene's germline CDR1 is LGHDT and CDR2 YNNKEL (reference sequence). V gave up 3 bases and J gave up 2 bases; unmatched junction bases: 2. The TCR originated in a man aged 50 to 60 with active COVID-19. The sample consisted of peripheral blood. This chain links TRBV3-1 (or the pseudogene TRBV3-2) with TRBJ2-3; 13 bases match TRBD2. The CDR3 bases are TGTGCCAGCAGCCAGGGACTAGCGGGGACCACAGATACGCAGTATTTT. This translates into CASSQGLAGTTDTQYF.